The sequence of this T cell receptor beta chain was determined in a study of blood T cell repertoires in COVID-19. Under the authors' procedure: From reference gene primer amplification, estimates of nucleated cell counts were derived. Here immunoSEQ multiplex PCR was the method, and the copy in TCRdb shows in-frame clones only, minus some. V, J and clone size were drawn from that table, and D and trimming were deduced from the DNA. The sample holds 450,000 to 500,000 clones, roughly 88% seen once. V was shortened by 4 bases and J by 6 bases, with 13 bases between the two germline ends. The CDR3 sequence is 13 residues long. Germline V gene lookup returns CDR1 SQVTM and CDR2 ANQGSEA.

This chain links TRBV29-1 with TRBJ2-4, with a weak D call TRBD1 (6 bases). Material: peripheral blood. The TCR originated in a human donor in a cohort sampled during active COVID-19. The CDR3 region is CSVGAGVGNIQYF. CDR3 coding DNA: TGCAGCGTTGGAGCAGGGGTAGGAAACATTCAGTACTTC.